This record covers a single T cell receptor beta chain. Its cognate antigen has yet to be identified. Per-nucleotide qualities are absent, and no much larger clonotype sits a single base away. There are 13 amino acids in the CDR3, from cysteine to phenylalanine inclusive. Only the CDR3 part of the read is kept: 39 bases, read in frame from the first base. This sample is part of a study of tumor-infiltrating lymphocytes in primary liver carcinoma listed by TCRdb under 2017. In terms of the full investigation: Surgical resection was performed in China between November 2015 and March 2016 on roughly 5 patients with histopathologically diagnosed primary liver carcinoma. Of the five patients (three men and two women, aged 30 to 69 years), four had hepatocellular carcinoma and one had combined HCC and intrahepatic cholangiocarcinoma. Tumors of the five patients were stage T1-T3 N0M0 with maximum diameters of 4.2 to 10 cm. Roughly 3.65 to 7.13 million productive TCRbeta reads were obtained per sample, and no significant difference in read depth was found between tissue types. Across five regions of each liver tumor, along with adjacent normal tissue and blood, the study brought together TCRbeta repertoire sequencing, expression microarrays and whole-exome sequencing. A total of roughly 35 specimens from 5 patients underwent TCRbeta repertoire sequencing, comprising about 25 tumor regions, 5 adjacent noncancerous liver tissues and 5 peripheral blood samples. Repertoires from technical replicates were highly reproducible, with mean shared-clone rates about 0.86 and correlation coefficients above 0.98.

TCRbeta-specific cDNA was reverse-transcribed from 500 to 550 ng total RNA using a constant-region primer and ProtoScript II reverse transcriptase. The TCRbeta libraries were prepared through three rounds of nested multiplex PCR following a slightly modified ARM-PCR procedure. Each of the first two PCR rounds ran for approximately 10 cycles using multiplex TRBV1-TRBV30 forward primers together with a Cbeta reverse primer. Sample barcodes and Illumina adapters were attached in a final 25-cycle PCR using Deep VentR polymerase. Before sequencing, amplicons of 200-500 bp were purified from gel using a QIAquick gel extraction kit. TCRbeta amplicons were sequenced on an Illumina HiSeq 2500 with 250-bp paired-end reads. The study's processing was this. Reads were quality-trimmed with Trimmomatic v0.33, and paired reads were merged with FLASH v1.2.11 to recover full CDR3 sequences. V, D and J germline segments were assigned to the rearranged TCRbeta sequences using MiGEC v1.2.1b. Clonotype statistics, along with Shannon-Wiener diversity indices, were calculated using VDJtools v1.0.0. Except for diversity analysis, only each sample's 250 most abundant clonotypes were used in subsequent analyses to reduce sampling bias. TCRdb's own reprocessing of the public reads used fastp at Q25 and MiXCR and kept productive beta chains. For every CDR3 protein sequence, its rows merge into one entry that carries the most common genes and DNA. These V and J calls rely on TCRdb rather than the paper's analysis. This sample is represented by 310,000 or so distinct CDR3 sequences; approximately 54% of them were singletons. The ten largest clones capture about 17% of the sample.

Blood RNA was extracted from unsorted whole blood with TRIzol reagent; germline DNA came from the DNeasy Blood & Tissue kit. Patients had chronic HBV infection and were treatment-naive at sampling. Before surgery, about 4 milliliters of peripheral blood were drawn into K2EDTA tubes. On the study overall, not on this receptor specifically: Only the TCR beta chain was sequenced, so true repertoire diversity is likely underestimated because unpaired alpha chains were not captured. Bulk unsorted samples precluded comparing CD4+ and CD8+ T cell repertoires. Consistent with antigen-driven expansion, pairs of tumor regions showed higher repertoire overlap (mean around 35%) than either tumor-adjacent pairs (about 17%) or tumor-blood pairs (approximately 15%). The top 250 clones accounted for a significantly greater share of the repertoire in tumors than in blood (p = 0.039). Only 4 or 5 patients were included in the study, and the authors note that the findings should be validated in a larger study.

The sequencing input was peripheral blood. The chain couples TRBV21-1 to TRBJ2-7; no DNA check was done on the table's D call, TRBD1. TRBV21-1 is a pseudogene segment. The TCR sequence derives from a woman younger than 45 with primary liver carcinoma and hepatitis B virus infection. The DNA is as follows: TGTGCCAGCAGCTCGGGACATAACTACGAGCAGTACTTC. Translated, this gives CASSSGHNYEQYF.